These T cell receptor beta chains were read from a single sample in a study of post-analysis software for immune sequencing data. TCRdb processed the PCR reads anew with MiXCR; each CDR3 protein has one entry. The table has fewer than 550,000 distinct CDR3 sequences, under 40% seen once; the top ten hold approximately 6%. Sequencing was carried out using blood. These receptor sequences come from a girl aged 2-17 years with multiple sclerosis. Both conserved end residues are part of each CDR3. A D gene is named only where the DNA matches it firmly. Size is omitted from some rows. Given values are once, few, many or a class for expanded clones.

V: TRBV2
length: 14
J: TRBJ2-3
size: NA
D: NA
CDR3: CASKRQGGADTQYF
DNA: TGTGCCAGTAAACGACAGGGAGGGGCAGATACGCAGTATTTT

V: TRBV6-1
length: 13
J: TRBJ2-4
size: NA
D: NA
CDR3: CASSARRGNIQYF
DNA: TGTGCCAGCAGTGCGAGAAGGGGGAACATTCAGTACTTC

V: TRBV2
length: 13
J: TRBJ2-5
size: NA
D: NA
CDR3: CASSEERLETQYF
DNA: TGTGCCAGCAGTGAAGAACGACTGGAGACCCAGTACTTC

V: TRBV7-9
length: 16
J: TRBJ2-1
size: NA
D: TRBD2
CDR3: CASSSPAGGDYNEQFF
DNA: TGTGCCAGCAGCTCACCAGCGGGGGGCGATTACAATGAGCAGTTCTTC

V: TRBV5-1
length: 16
J: TRBJ2-3
size: NA
D: NA
CDR3: CASSLNPQAPTDTQYF
DNA: TGCGCCAGCAGCTTGAATCCACAGGCTCCCACAGATACGCAGTATTTT

V: TRBV6-2/TRBV6-3
length: 15
J: TRBJ1-2
size: NA
D: NA
CDR3: CASSYGLAGIYGYTF
DNA: TGTGCCAGCAGTTACGGTTTGGCAGGGATCTATGGCTACACCTTC

V: TRBV29-1
length: 14
J: TRBJ2-2
size: NA
D: NA
CDR3: CSARQEMDTGELFF
DNA: TGCAGCGCAAGACAGGAAATGGACACCGGGGAGCTGTTTTTT

V: TRBV12-1
length: 18
J: TRBJ1-2
size: few
D: NA
CDR3: CASSFAPITGQGAAGYTF
DNA: TGTGCCAGCAGCTTTGCCCCAATAACCGGACAGGGGGCGGCTGGCTACACCTTC

V: TRBV20-1
length: 14
J: TRBJ2-1
size: few
D: TRBD2
CDR3: CSATRGAGVNEQFF
DNA: TGCAGTGCAACCCGGGGCGCGGGGGTAAATGAGCAGTTCTTC

V: TRBV4-1
length: 13
J: TRBJ1-1
size: few
D: NA
CDR3: CASSQDWGAEAFF
DNA: TGCGCCAGCAGCCAAGATTGGGGGGCTGAAGCTTTCTTT

V: TRBV7-2
length: 15
J: TRBJ2-3
size: few
D: NA
CDR3: CASSFTRISTDTQYF
DNA: TGTGCCAGCAGCTTCACTAGAATTAGCACAGATACGCAGTATTTT

V: TRBV20-1
length: 17
J: TRBJ1-2
size: few
D: TRBD1
CDR3: CSAASGGQGALNYGYTF
DNA: TGCAGTGCCGCCTCTGGGGGACAGGGGGCATTGAACTATGGCTACACCTTC

V: TRBV20-1
length: 13
J: TRBJ2-3
size: NA
D: NA
CDR3: CSARDPSRHTQYF
DNA: TGCAGTGCTAGAGATCCATCGCGCCATACGCAGTATTTT

V: TRBV10-3
length: 14
J: TRBJ1-1
size: NA
D: NA
CDR3: CAIGIKGEVAEAFF
DNA: TGTGCCATCGGAATAAAAGGGGAAGTCGCTGAAGCTTTCTTT

V: TRBV29-1
length: 13
J: TRBJ2-3
size: few
D: TRBD1
CDR3: CSEYRGSSDTQYF
DNA: TGCAGCGAGTACAGGGGTTCATCAGATACGCAGTATTTT

V: TRBV20-1
length: 14
J: TRBJ2-7
size: few
D: TRBD1
CDR3: CSAKGAPNSYEQYF
DNA: TGCAGTGCTAAGGGGGCCCCGAACTCCTACGAGCAGTACTTC

V: TRBV15
length: 15
J: TRBJ2-3
size: few
D: TRBD1
CDR3: CATSFRDRVADTQYF
DNA: TGTGCCACCAGCTTCCGGGACAGGGTAGCCGATACGCAGTATTTT

V: TRBV20-1
length: 13
J: TRBJ1-5
size: NA
D: TRBD1
CDR3: CSAWDRANQPQHF
DNA: TGCAGTGCTTGGGACAGGGCAAATCAGCCCCAGCATTTT

V: TRBV3-1
length: 14
J: TRBJ1-2
size: NA
D: NA
CDR3: CASSPGEDLYGYTF
DNA: TGTGCCAGCAGTCCCGGGGAGGACCTCTATGGCTACACCTTC

V: TRBV10-3
length: 14
J: TRBJ2-6
size: few
D: NA
CDR3: CAIRESSGANVLTF
DNA: TGTGCCATCAGGGAGAGCTCTGGGGCCAACGTCCTGACTTTC

V: TRBV4-1
length: 13
J: TRBJ2-3
size: few
D: NA
CDR3: CASSREQGDTQYF
DNA: TGCGCCAGCAGCCGAGAGCAGGGGGATACGCAGTATTTT

V: TRBV5-6
length: 14
J: TRBJ2-5
size: NA
D: NA
CDR3: CASSFFRGAETQYF
DNA: TGTGCCAGCAGCTTCTTTCGGGGGGCAGAGACCCAGTACTTC

V: TRBV7-3
length: 15
J: TRBJ2-3
size: few
D: NA
CDR3: CASSSRPGIPDTQYF
DNA: TGTGCCAGCAGCTCAAGACCCGGGATCCCAGATACGCAGTATTTT

V: TRBV29-1
length: 14
J: TRBJ2-2
size: NA
D: NA
CDR3: CSVVTGSGTGELFF
DNA: TGCAGCGTTGTTACAGGGTCTGGCACCGGGGAGCTGTTTTTT

V: TRBV5-6
length: 13
J: TRBJ2-7
size: few
D: NA
CDR3: CASSPGRVGEQYF
DNA: TGTGCCAGCAGTCCCGGACGGGTCGGCGAGCAGTACTTC

V: TRBV3-1
length: 14
J: TRBJ1-1
size: NA
D: NA
CDR3: CASSPLGGSTEAFF
DNA: TGTGCCAGCAGCCCCTTAGGGGGTAGCACTGAAGCTTTCTTT

V: TRBV7-9
length: 15
J: TRBJ2-1
size: NA
D: TRBD1
CDR3: CASSMAGQGNGEQFF
DNA: TGTGCCAGCAGTATGGCCGGACAGGGGAATGGGGAGCAGTTCTTC

V: TRBV20-1
length: 13
J: TRBJ1-4
size: NA
D: NA
CDR3: CSAQGSGNEKLFF
DNA: TGCAGTGCGCAGGGAAGTGGTAATGAAAAACTGTTTTTT

V: TRBV6-5
length: 13
J: TRBJ2-5
size: few
D: NA
CDR3: CASSYQGQETQYF
DNA: TGTGCCAGCAGTTACCAGGGGCAAGAGACCCAGTACTTC

V: TRBV20-1
length: 13
J: TRBJ2-1
size: NA
D: TRBD2
CDR3: CSAPPMTSDLQFF
DNA: TGCAGTGCTCCCCCGATGACTAGCGATTTGCAGTTCTTC

V: TRBV4-1
length: 18
J: TRBJ2-2
size: once
D: NA
CDR3: CASSQEGGLAANAGELFF
DNA: TGCGCCAGCAGCCAAGAGGGGGGCCTAGCGGCGAACGCCGGGGAGCTGTTTTTT

V: TRBV20-1
length: 14
J: TRBJ2-1
size: few
D: NA
CDR3: CSARVVGTYNEQFF
DNA: TGCAGTGCTAGAGTGGTCGGTACCTACAATGAGCAGTTCTTC

V: TRBV6-5
length: 15
J: TRBJ1-2
size: few
D: NA
CDR3: CASSYSRDLGTGYTF
DNA: TGTGCCAGCAGTTACTCCCGGGACCTTGGGACTGGCTACACCTTC

V: TRBV7-2
length: 17
J: TRBJ2-2
size: NA
D: NA
CDR3: CASSPKHREYKTGELFF
DNA: TGTGCCAGCAGCCCCAAGCACAGGGAGTATAAGACCGGGGAGCTGTTTTTT

V: TRBV6-1
length: 14
J: TRBJ2-3
size: few
D: NA
CDR3: CASSEGQLRDTQYF
DNA: TGTGCCAGCAGTGAGGGCCAGCTAAGAGATACGCAGTATTTT

V: TRBV5-1
length: 13
J: TRBJ2-2
size: NA
D: NA
CDR3: CASSVAGWGELFF
DNA: TGCGCCAGCAGCGTGGCCGGTTGGGGGGAGCTGTTTTTT

V: TRBV3-1
length: 15
J: TRBJ1-4
size: NA
D: NA
CDR3: CASSHWGDINEKLFF
DNA: TGTGCCAGCAGCCATTGGGGCGATATAAATGAAAAACTGTTTTTT